A selection of T cell receptor beta chains follows, all from one sample in a study of identical twins' blood T cells. TCRdb used MiXCR to reprocess the 5' RACE reads, holding one entry per CDR3 protein. The sample lists fewer than 450,000 distinct CDR3 sequences, roughly 31% occurring once. The sequenced material came from PBMCs. These receptor sequences come from a woman aged 18-49 years in good health. Each CDR3 is given with its conserved first and last residue.

v_call,j_call,cdr3_aa
TRBV5-1,TRBJ2-1,CASSHGSNNEQFF
TRBV3-1,TRBJ1-3,CASSQDRQIDAHF
TRBV6-6,TRBJ1-5,CASSQTGRENRPQHF
TRBV5-1,TRBJ2-2,CASSLGLAGVNGELFF
TRBV10-3,TRBJ2-6,CAISESLGSGANVLTF
TRBV6-1,TRBJ2-7,CASVRGQTYEQYF
TRBV6-6,TRBJ1-1,CASRIYMNTEAFF
TRBV5-1,TRBJ1-1,CASGLEVGRGNTEAFF
TRBV27,TRBJ1-2,CASSYRGLEGGYTF
TRBV7-2,TRBJ1-1,CASSRQGRDTEAFF
TRBV7-8,TRBJ2-2,CASSPDRALFF
TRBV20-1,TRBJ1-1,CSAPGQGNTEAFF
TRBV7-8,TRBJ2-3,CASSPAVGSTDTQYF
TRBV20-1,TRBJ2-2,CSARGLAGLNTGELFF
TRBV5-6,TRBJ1-5,CASSSGRQPQHF
TRBV5-1,TRBJ2-1,CASSLVSSGNNEQFF
TRBV6-5,TRBJ2-1,CASRLAGVQEQFF
TRBV10-3,TRBJ2-4,CAISLGLAGGQNIQYF
TRBV5-1,TRBJ2-7,CASSYAGGSSSYEQYF
TRBV19,TRBJ1-5,CASSIEQLQQPQHF
TRBV7-9,TRBJ2-3,CASTLRDTRYF
TRBV12-5,TRBJ1-5,CASGLGRDQPQHF
TRBV20-1,TRBJ2-5,CSASNSGETQYF
TRBV6-5,TRBJ2-6,CASSSYGANVLTF
TRBV27,TRBJ2-2,CASSFRGFTGELFF
TRBV20-1,TRBJ1-1,CSARRSGRLGTEAFF
TRBV2,TRBJ1-5,CASSASSSVQHF
TRBV5-1,TRBJ2-1,CASSFGAGNEQFF
TRBV25-1,TRBJ1-5,CASSFGSARQPQHF
TRBV3-1,TRBJ1-2,CASSQGQANYGYTF
TRBV10-3,TRBJ1-3,CAIRGDATSGNTIYF
TRBV6-2/TRBV6-3,TRBJ2-1,CASSETSGRFYNEQFF
TRBV19,TRBJ1-1,CASTAVGGYTEAFF
TRBV20-1,TRBJ1-6,CSARAGNSPLHF
TRBV11-1,TRBJ2-2,CAGSRRLNTGELFF
TRBV12-3/TRBV12-4,TRBJ1-1,CASSLWYRGRRIEAFF
TRBV6-2/TRBV6-3,TRBJ2-5,CASSNGGSQTQYF
TRBV10-3,TRBJ1-6,CATDRSNSYNSPLHF
TRBV20-1,TRBJ1-5,CSATDGRDQPQHF
TRBV9,TRBJ1-1,CASQGDNTEAFF
TRBV28,TRBJ2-3,CASSLWREGLLDF
TRBV20-1,TRBJ2-6,CSAWDTASGANVLTF
TRBV2,TRBJ1-1,CVSQMNTEAFF
TRBV10-3,TRBJ1-1,CAITEEVRDGSEAFF
TRBV20-1,TRBJ1-2,CSARDSLDRHFTF
TRBV6-1,TRBJ1-2,CASRTEGVFDGYTF
TRBV12-3/TRBV12-4,TRBJ2-1,CASSLSTTSDYNEQFF
TRBV14,TRBJ1-2,CASSQAADNYGYTF
TRBV6-6,TRBJ1-5,CAGSSPRGSGNQPQHF